The rows below give T cell receptor beta chains drawn from one sample of a study of T cell responses to AZD1222 COVID-19 vaccine. The protocol was immunoSEQ multiplex PCR, while the TCRdb copy is restricted to in-frame clones and leaves out a portion. The table has approximately 190,000 clones, approximately 91% seen once. The input for sequencing was peripheral blood, taken on day 0 of AZD1222 vaccination. These receptors all come from an adult in good health. CDR3s include the opening cysteine and the closing phenylalanine or tryptophan. A D gene is named only where the DNA matches it firmly. Rows may omit the clone size; those that give it use once, few, many or a size class.

D	J	V	size	DNA	CDR3
.	TRBJ2-5	TRBV4-1	once	TGCGCCAGCAGCCAACTGACCTCCGCTTTTGGTAACCAAGAGACCCAGTACTTC	CASSQLTSAFGNQETQYF
.	TRBJ2-7	TRBV12-3/TRBV12-4	once	TGTGCCAGCAGCCCCCGAGACAGCTACGAGCAGTACTTC	CASSPRDSYEQYF
TRBD2	TRBJ2-5	TRBV25-1	.	TGTGCCAGCAGTTACGGGGGGGCCGCGGAGACCCAGTACTTC	CASSYGGAAETQYF
.	TRBJ2-2	TRBV21-1	.	TGTGCCAGCAGCAAAGTGGTCGGGACAGCGAACACCGGGGAGCTGTTTTTT	CASSKVVGTANTGELFF
.	TRBJ2-5	TRBV5-1	.	TGCGCCAGCAGCTTGGACAGCCAAGAGACCCAGTACTTC	CASSLDSQETQYF
TRBD2	TRBJ2-3	TRBV9	.	TGTGCCAGCAGCGCGGTAGCGGGAGGAGGCACAGATACGCAGTATTTT	CASSAVAGGGTDTQYF
.	TRBJ1-6	TRBV6-2/TRBV6-3	.	TGTGCCAGCAGTTACGGGTACAGGTATAATTCACCCCTCCACTTT	CASSYGYRYNSPLHF
.	TRBJ1-4	TRBV7-2	.	TGTGCCAGCAAGCTTACAGGGAGTTTTGAAAAACTGTTTTTT	CASKLTGSFEKLFF
TRBD1	TRBJ1-1	TRBV6-1	.	TGTGCCAGCAGTGACCTGGACAGGGCGACAGGAGCTTTCTTT	CASSDLDRATGAFF
TRBD1	TRBJ1-5	TRBV15	.	TGTGCCACCAGCAGAGATTTGGGACAGGGGATCATTTCCGGGCAGCCCCAGCATTTT	CATSRDLGQGIISGQPQHF
.	TRBJ2-7	TRBV9	.	TGTGCCAGCAGCGCAGGTGGGACGGGCTCCTACGAGCAGTACTTC	CASSAGGTGSYEQYF
TRBD2	TRBJ2-1	TRBV3-1/TRBV3-2	.	TGTGCCAGCAGCCAAGGGGGACTAAGCGGGGGTAATGAGCAGTTCTTC	CASSQGGLSGGNEQFF
TRBD1	TRBJ2-7	TRBV19	.	TGTGCCAGTAGTGGGGACAGGGAGGCCTACGAGCAGTACTTC	CASSGDREAYEQYF
.	TRBJ1-5	TRBV28	few	TGTGCCAGCAGTAAAGGGCAGCCCCAGCATTTT	CASSKGQPQHF
TRBD1	TRBJ2-1	TRBV9	once	TGTGCCAGCAGCGTTACAGGGGGCGCTTTCAATGAGCAGTTCTTC	CASSVTGGAFNEQFF
TRBD1	TRBJ2-5	TRBV5-1	once	TGCGCCAGCAGCTTCGACAGGGGGACCCAGTACTTC	CASSFDRGTQYF
.	TRBJ1-5	TRBV2	once	TGTGCCAGCAGTGAAGCAGGCAGGGGTGATCAGCCCCAGCATTTT	CASSEAGRGDQPQHF
TRBD2	TRBJ2-2	TRBV14	.	TGTGCCAGCAGCCCCCATGGGACTAGTGGCACCGGGGAGCTGTTTTTT	CASSPHGTSGTGELFF
.	TRBJ1-2	TRBV6-6	.	TGTGCCAGCAGTCCGGACCCCGGAGAAGAACGAGGAAATGACTATGGCTACACCTTC	CASSPDPGEERGNDYGYTF
.	TRBJ1-4	TRBV6-6	.	TGTGCCAGCAGTTATCAGACAGCAACTAATGAAAAACTGTTTTTT	CASSYQTATNEKLFF
TRBD1	TRBJ1-4	TRBV29-1	.	TGCAGCGTGAAAGCCAGGGACAGGGGGCGTGAAAAACTGTTTTTT	CSVKARDRGREKLFF
TRBD2	TRBJ2-1	TRBV5-5	.	TGTGCCAGCAGCTTGGGGGGGACCGGGAGGGAGCAGTTCTTC	CASSLGGTGREQFF
TRBD1	TRBJ1-4	TRBV9	.	TGTGCCAGCGGGACAGGGGTTTTTTCTAATGAAAAACTGTTTTTT	CASGTGVFSNEKLFF
TRBD1	TRBJ2-3	TRBV7-9	.	TGTGCCAGCAGCAGGACAGGGTCGGATACGCAGTATTTT	CASSRTGSDTQYF
.	TRBJ1-2	TRBV27	.	TGTGCCAGCAGTTTTTCAGGGAGGGATGGCTACACCTTC	CASSFSGRDGYTF
.	TRBJ1-1	TRBV7-2	.	TGTGCCAGCAGCTTAAATAGGGGTGACACTGAAGCTTTCTTT	CASSLNRGDTEAFF
.	TRBJ1-1	TRBV9	.	TGTGCCAGCAGCGCAGGGGCAGGGAACACTGAAGCTTTCTTT	CASSAGAGNTEAFF
TRBD1	TRBJ1-2	TRBV2	.	TGTGCCAGCACCGAGGGACAGACCATCTATGGCTACACCTTC	CASTEGQTIYGYTF
.	TRBJ2-3	TRBV19	.	TGTGCCAGTAGTAAGATTGCTAAAAGCACAGATACGCAGTATTTT	CASSKIAKSTDTQYF
.	TRBJ1-2	TRBV28	.	TGTGCCAGCGCTCCGGACAGCTATGGCTACACCTTC	CASAPDSYGYTF
.	TRBJ1-2	TRBV19	once	TGTGCCAGTAGTCTACAGGGACCACCTAACTATGGCTACACCTTC	CASSLQGPPNYGYTF
TRBD1	TRBJ1-2	TRBV5-1	.	TGCGCCAGCAGCCCTGGACAGGGGGAGGTCTATGGCTACACCTTC	CASSPGQGEVYGYTF
.	TRBJ1-2	TRBV29-1	.	TGCAGCGTTGTGGTCGCCCTCTATGGCTACACCTTC	CSVVVALYGYTF
TRBD2	TRBJ2-5	TRBV10-3	.	TGTGCCATCAGTGACCTTGGGCTAGCGGTGGGAGAGACCCAGTACTTC	CAISDLGLAVGETQYF
.	TRBJ2-5	TRBV9	.	TGTGCCAGCAGCCCACAAGGAGAGACCCAGTACTTC	CASSPQGETQYF
.	TRBJ2-3	TRBV7-3	.	TGTGCCAGCAGCCCCACATCCGGGACTTCACTCTCTAGCACAGATACGCAGTATTTT	CASSPTSGTSLSSTDTQYF
TRBD2	TRBJ2-3	TRBV5-6	.	TGTGCCAGCAGCTCGACTAGCGAGAGCACAGATACGCAGTATTTT	CASSSTSESTDTQYF
.	TRBJ2-7	TRBV5-1	.	TGCGCCAGCAGCCCCCCAGGGGACGAGCAGTACTTC	CASSPPGDEQYF
TRBD1	TRBJ1-4	TRBV9	.	TGTGCCAGCAGCCCGACAGGGGGCGCGGAAAAACTGTTTTTT	CASSPTGGAEKLFF
.	TRBJ1-2	TRBV11-1	few	TGTGCCAGCAGCTTTGGACAGCTCTATGGCTACACCTTC	CASSFGQLYGYTF
TRBD2	TRBJ2-7	TRBV27	.	TGTGCCAGCAGTTTATCTAGCGGGCCAATCTACGAGCAGTACTTC	CASSLSSGPIYEQYF
.	TRBJ2-2	TRBV25-1	once	TGTGCCAGCAGTGAATCGGGGGCTAGCGTGACCCTTTTCGGGGAGCTGTTTTTT	CASSESGASVTLFGELFF
TRBD2	TRBJ2-1	TRBV6-6	.	TGTGCCAGCAGCCTAAGCCAAGCGGGGGGGAATGAGCAGTTCTTC	CASSLSQAGGNEQFF
.	TRBJ1-1	TRBV7-3	.	TGTGCCAGCAGCCAGATGGGGGGTCCCGAAGCTTTCTTT	CASSQMGGPEAFF
TRBD1	TRBJ1-3	TRBV6-5	.	TGTGCCAGCAGTACCGGACAGGGGGGAAACACCATATATTTT	CASSTGQGGNTIYF
.	TRBJ1-1	TRBV4-1	.	TGCGCCAGCAGCCAAGAATCCAGGGAGAACACTGAAGCTTTCTTT	CASSQESRENTEAFF
.	TRBJ2-1	TRBV4-1	once	TGCGCCAGCAGTCCCCGGGTGGAGTGGGCCTCCTACAATGAGCAGTTCTTC	CASSPRVEWASYNEQFF
TRBD1	TRBJ1-2	TRBV7-9	few	TGTGCCAGCAGCCCTCAGGGGGACTATGGCTACACCTTC	CASSPQGDYGYTF
TRBD1	TRBJ1-5	TRBV19	.	TGTGCCAGTAGGAGACAGGGGGCTGATCAGCCCCAGCATTTT	CASRRQGADQPQHF
.	TRBJ2-3	TRBV2	.	TGTGCCAGCGATACAGGGACAGATACGCAGTATTTT	CASDTGTDTQYF
.	TRBJ2-2	TRBV29-1	.	TGCAGCGTTGTTACTGGCATGAACACCGGGGAGCTGTTTTTT	CSVVTGMNTGELFF
.	TRBJ2-5	TRBV6-5	.	TGTGCCAGCAGCCTGACAGGGGAGGGAGAGACCCAGTACTTC	CASSLTGEGETQYF
TRBD2	TRBJ2-7	TRBV28	.	TGTGCCAGCAGTTTACTAGCGGAAGACTACGAGCAGTACTTC	CASSLLAEDYEQYF